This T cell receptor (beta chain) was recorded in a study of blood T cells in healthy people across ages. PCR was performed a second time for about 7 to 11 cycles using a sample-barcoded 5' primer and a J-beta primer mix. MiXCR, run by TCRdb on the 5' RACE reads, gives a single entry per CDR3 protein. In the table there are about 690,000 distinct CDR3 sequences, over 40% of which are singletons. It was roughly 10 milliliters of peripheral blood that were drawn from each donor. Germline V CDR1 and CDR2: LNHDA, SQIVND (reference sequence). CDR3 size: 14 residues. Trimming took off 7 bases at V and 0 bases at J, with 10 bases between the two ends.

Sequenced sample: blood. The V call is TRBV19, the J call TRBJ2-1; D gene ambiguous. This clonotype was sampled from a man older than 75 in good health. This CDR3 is CASTTAASYNEQFF. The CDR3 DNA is TGTGCCAGTACCACAGCAGCCTCCTACAATGAGCAGTTCTTC.